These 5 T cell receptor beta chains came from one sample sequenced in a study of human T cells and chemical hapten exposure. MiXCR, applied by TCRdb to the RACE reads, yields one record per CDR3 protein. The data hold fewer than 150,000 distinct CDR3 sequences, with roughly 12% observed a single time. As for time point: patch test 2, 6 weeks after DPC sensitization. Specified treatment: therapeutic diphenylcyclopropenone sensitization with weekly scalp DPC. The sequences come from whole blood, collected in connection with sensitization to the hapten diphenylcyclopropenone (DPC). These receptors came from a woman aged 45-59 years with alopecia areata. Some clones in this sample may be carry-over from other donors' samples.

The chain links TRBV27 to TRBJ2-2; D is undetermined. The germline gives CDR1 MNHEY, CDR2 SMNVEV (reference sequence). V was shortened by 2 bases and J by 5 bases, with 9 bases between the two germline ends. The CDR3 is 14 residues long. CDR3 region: CASSLTPLTGELFF. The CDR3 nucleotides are TGTGCCAGCAGTTTAACTCCCCTGACCGGGGAGCTGTTTTTT.

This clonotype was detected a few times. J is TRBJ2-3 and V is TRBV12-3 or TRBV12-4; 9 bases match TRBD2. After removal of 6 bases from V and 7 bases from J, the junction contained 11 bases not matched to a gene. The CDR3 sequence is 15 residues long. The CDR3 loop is CASSPAAGGPHTQYF. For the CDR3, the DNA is TGTGCCAGCAGCCCAGCGGCGGGAGGGCCGCATACGCAGTATTTT.

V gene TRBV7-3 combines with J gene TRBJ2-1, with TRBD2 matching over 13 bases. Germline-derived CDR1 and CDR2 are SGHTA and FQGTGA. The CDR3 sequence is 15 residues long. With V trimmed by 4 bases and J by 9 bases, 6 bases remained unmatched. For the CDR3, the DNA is TGTGCCAGCAGCTATCTGGGACTAGCGGGAAGTGAGCAGTTCTTC. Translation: CASSYLGLAGSEQFF.

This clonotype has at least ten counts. The CDR3 DNA sequence: TGTGCCAGCAGTTTAGACCAGGGCCAGAACACTGAAGCTTTCTTT. Translating it yields CASSLDQGQNTEAFF. The chain uses TRBV12-3 or TRBV12-4 and TRBJ1-1, with a weak D call TRBD1 (5 bases). The length of the CDR3 is 15 residues. The V end was cut by 1 base, the J end by 1 base, with 10 bases between.

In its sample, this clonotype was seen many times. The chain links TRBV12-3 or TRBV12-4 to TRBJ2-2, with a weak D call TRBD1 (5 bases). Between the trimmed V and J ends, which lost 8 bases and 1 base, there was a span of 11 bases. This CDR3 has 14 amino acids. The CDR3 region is CASGHWGNTGELFF. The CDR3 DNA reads TGTGCCAGCGGACACTGGGGGAACACCGGGGAGCTGTTTTTT.